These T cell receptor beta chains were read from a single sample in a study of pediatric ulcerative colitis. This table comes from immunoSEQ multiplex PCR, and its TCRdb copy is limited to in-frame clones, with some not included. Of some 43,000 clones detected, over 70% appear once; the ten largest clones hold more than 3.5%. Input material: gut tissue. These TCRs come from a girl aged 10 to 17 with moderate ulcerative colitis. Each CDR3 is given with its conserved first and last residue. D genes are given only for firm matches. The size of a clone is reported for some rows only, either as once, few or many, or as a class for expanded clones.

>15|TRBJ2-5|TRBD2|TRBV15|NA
TGTGCCACCAGCAAGGGGACTAGCGGCCAAGAGACCCAGTACTTC
CATSKGTSGQETQYF
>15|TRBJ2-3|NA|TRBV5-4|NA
TGTGCCAGCAGCCCGCCGGGGACTGAGGGGTCCGGGCAGTATTTT
CASSPPGTEGSGQYF
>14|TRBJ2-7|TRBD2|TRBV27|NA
TGTGCCAGCAGTTTACGGGGGGACTCCTACGAGCAGTACTTC
CASSLRGDSYEQYF
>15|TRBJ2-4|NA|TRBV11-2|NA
TGTGCCAGCAGCTTAGCCGCCCTCAGGGGAGACATTCAGTACTTC
CASSLAALRGDIQYF
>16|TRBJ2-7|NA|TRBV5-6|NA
TGTGCCAGCAGTCAGGGGATTAGCGGACAGGTCTACGAGCAGTACTTC
CASSQGISGQVYEQYF
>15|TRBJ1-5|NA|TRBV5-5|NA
TGTGCCAGCAGCAGAGGCGGGGTCGTAGGTCAGCCCCAGCATTTT
CASSRGGVVGQPQHF
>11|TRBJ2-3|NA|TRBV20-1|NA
TGCAGTGTGTTGAGGGTGGATACGCAGTATTTT
CSVLRVDTQYF
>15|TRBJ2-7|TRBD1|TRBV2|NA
TGTGCCAGCAGTGAGGGACAGGGACTCGTGAACGAGCAGTACTTC
CASSEGQGLVNEQYF
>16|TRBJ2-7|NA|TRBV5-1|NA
TGCGCCAGCAGCTTGGCCTTGGCTCGAAGCTCCTACGAGCAGTACTTC
CASSLALARSSYEQYF
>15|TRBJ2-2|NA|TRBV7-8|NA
TGTGCCAGCAGCTTAGTCTCCGCAAACACCGGGGAGCTGTTTTTT
CASSLVSANTGELFF
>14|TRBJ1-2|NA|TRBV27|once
TGTGCCAGCTCCCTGTCGGGTTGGGGCTATGGCTACACCTTC
CASSLSGWGYGYTF
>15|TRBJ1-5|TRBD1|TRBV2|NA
TGTGCCTCCGAAGATACAGGGGGCAATTATCAGCCCCAGCATTTT
CASEDTGGNYQPQHF
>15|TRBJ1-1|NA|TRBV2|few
TGTGCCAGCATGGGGGAGGGCACCGGGAGCACTGAAGCTTTCTTT
CASMGEGTGSTEAFF
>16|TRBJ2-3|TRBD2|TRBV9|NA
TGTGCCAGCAGCTCCCGGACTAGCGGGGCCACAGATACGCAGTATTTT
CASSSRTSGATDTQYF
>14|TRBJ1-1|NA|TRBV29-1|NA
TGCAGCGTTGAACGATTCGCAGGGGTGATTGAAGCTTTCTTT
CSVERFAGVIEAFF
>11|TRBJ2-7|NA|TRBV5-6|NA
TGTGCCAGCAGCTTGGCTTACGAGCAGTACTTC
CASSLAYEQYF
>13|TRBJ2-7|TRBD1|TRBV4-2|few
TGTGCCAGCAGCCCGGACAGGGACTACGAGCAGTACTTC
CASSPDRDYEQYF
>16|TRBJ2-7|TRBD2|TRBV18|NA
TGTGCCAGCTCACCAGGGACTAGCGTTCAGCTTGGCGAGCAGTACTTC
CASSPGTSVQLGEQYF
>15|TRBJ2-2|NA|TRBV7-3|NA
TGTGCCAGCAGCCCCCACGGGCCGACCACCGGGGAGCTGTTTTTT
CASSPHGPTTGELFF
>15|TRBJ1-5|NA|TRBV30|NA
TGTGCCTGGAGTGTAGCGCAGGGGATAAATCAGCCCCAGCATTTT
CAWSVAQGINQPQHF
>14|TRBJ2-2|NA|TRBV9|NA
TGTGCCAGCAGCGTAGCTACGTCCACCGGGGAGCTGTTTTTT
CASSVATSTGELFF
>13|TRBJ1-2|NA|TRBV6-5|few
TGTGCCAGCAGTGTCGGGACCGGGTATGGCTACACCTTC
CASSVGTGYGYTF
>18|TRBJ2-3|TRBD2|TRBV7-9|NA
TGTGCCAGCAGCCCCCGGACTAGCGGGCAAAGGAGCACAGATACGCAGTATTTT
CASSPRTSGQRSTDTQYF
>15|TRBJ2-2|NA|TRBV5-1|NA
TGCGCCAGCAGCTTGGCTGGGAAGGGCACCGGGGAGCTGTTTTTT
CASSLAGKGTGELFF
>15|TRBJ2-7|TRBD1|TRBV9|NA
TGTGCCAGCAGCGTCCACCCGGACAGGGTGGGCGAGCAGTACTTC
CASSVHPDRVGEQYF
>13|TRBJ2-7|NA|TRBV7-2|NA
TGTGCCAGCAGCCCACGTTGGGGCTACGAGCAGTACTTC
CASSPRWGYEQYF
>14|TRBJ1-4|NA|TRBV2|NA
TGTGCCAGCAGTGACTCAGGGGCTAATGAAAAACTGTTTTTT
CASSDSGANEKLFF
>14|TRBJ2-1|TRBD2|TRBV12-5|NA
TGTGCTAGTGGTTTGGAACTAGCGGGGGATGAGCAGTTCTTC
CASGLELAGDEQFF
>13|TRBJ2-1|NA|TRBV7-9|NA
TGTGCCCTTCCAGTGGGAGGCCGGAATGAGCAGTTCTTC
CALPVGGRNEQFF
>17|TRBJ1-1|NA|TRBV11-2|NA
TGTGCCAGCAGCTTAGTCGGGGATCTTAGGGTGAACACTGAAGCTTTCTTT
CASSLVGDLRVNTEAFF
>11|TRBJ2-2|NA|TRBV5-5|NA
TGTGCCAGCAGCTTGTACGGGGAGCTGTTTTTT
CASSLYGELFF
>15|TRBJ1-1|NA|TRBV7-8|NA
TGTGCCAGCAGCTTAGCTTTCCCGAAAGGGATTGAAGCTTTCTTT
CASSLAFPKGIEAFF
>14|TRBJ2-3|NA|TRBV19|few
TGTGCCAGTAGTATGGAGGGAGACAGAGATACGCAGTATTTT
CASSMEGDRDTQYF
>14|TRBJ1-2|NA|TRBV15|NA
TGTGCCACCAGCAGAGATATCCAGGGTTATGGCTACACCTTC
CATSRDIQGYGYTF
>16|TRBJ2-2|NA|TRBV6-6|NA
TGTGCCAGCAGTTACTTATCCCCGGCGAACACCGGGGAGCTGTTTTTT
CASSYLSPANTGELFF
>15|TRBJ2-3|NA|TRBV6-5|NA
TGTGCCAGCAGTTACGGGCTAGCGCCGGGTGATACGCAGTATTTT
CASSYGLAPGDTQYF
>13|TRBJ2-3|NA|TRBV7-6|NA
TGTGCCAGCAGCTTAGTAGGCCCAGATACGCAGTATTTT
CASSLVGPDTQYF
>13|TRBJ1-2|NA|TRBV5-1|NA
TGCGCCAGCAGCTTGGGTCAGGGTAGCGGCTACACCTTC
CASSLGQGSGYTF
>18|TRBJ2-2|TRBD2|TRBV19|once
TGTGCCACCGAACCGGGACTAGCGGGAATCGCGAACACCGGGGAGCTGTTTTTT
CATEPGLAGIANTGELFF
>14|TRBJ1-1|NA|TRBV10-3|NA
TGTGCCATCAGTGACAAGGTTATGAACACTGAAGCTTTCTTT
CAISDKVMNTEAFF
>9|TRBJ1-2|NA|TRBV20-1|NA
TGCAGTGCTGAGGGGAGTTCGACCTTC
CSAEGSSTF
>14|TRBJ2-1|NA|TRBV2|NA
TGTGCCAGCAGTCGAAGGACTTCCTACAATGAGCAGTTCTTC
CASSRRTSYNEQFF
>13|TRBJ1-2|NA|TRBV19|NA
TGTGCCAGTACCGGACTGCTTAACTATGGCTACACCTTC
CASTGLLNYGYTF
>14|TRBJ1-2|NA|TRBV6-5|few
TGTGCCAGCAGTAAGTGGCCTACGAACTATGGCTACACCTTC
CASSKWPTNYGYTF
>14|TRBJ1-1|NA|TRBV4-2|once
TGTGCCAGCAGCCAAGACCGGGGTAACGCTGAAGCTTTCTTT
CASSQDRGNAEAFF
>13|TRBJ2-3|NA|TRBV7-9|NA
TGTGCCAGCAGCTTAAAGCTTTGGGGTACGCAGTATTTT
CASSLKLWGTQYF
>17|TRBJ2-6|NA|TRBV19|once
TGTGCCAGTAGTATCCTTTTTGCGGGGTCTGGGGCCAACGTCCTGACTTTC
CASSILFAGSGANVLTF
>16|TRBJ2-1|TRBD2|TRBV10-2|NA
TGCGCCAGCAGGCTAGGACTAGCGGGATCGTACAATGAGCAGTTCTTC
CASRLGLAGSYNEQFF
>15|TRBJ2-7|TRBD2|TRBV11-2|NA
TGTGCCAGCAGCTTGGGGCCGGGACTACTCCCCGAGCAGTACTTC
CASSLGPGLLPEQYF
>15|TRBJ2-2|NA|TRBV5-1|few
TGCGCCAGCAGGCCTGGGGGGCGCGAGACCGGGGAGCTGTTTTTT
CASRPGGRETGELFF
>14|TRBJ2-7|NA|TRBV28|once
TGTGCCAGCAGAGGTCCGGGGAGCTCCTACGAGCAGTACTTC
CASRGPGSSYEQYF
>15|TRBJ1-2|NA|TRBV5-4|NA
TGTGCCAGCAGCAGATCAAAAGGGGCAGACTATGGCTACACCTTC
CASSRSKGADYGYTF
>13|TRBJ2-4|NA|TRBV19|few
TGTGCCAGTAGTCCAGACCGCGGCGGTCTGGAGTACTTC
CASSPDRGGLEYF